This T cell receptor (beta chain) emerged from a study of control samples from healthy donors and cancer patients. Assay used: immunoSEQ multiplex PCR; TCRdb lists only in-frame clones, some missing. The repertoire holds fewer than 60,000 clones, with approximately 86% as singletons. V lost 7 bases to trimming and J lost 5 bases; unmatched junction nucleotides: 7. The CDR3 extends over 14 amino acids. Per the germline V gene, CDR1 is MDHEN and CDR2 is SYDVKM. This clone was seen more than once but under ten times. The specimen was PBMCs. This TCR derives from a woman aged 45-60 years with lung cancer. This chain connects TRBV28 to TRBJ1-3; TRBD1 matches 8 bases. CDR3 nucleotides: TGTGCCAGCACTGCAGGGGGCGGTCGAAACACCATATATTTT. Translation gives CASTAGGGRNTIYF.